This TCR beta chain was sequenced during a study of T cells after yellow fever vaccination. Across the study: Preparation of fractions with low cell numbers was performed using SMART-Seq v4 Ultra Low Input. General study results and limits: Clones from primary vaccination mostly reappeared after the booster (96% CD4, approximately 86% CD8). A small proportion of clonotypes was detected in both the CD4 and CD8 compartments.

In regard to this clonotype: Its antigen remains unidentified.

The CDR3 spans 14 residues. Germline CDR1 ENHRY, CDR2 SYGVKD. J gave up 2 bases and V 4 bases, and 1 base lay outside the gene matches. Making TCR cDNA involved 5'RACE template switching, which added UMIs and a universal primer site. TCRdb analysed the 5' RACE reads with MiXCR anew, one entry per CDR3 protein. This table holds hundreds of thousands of distinct CDR3 sequences, approximately 13% found once. This receptor was taken from a man aged 30-40 years who received the YFV17D yellow fever vaccine. Sequenced material: PBMCs, taken on the day of the yellow fever booster vaccination. The V and J genes are TRBV10-3 and TRBJ2-2, with 7 positions matching TRBD1. This CDR3 reads CAISGQGNTGELFF. CDR3 nucleotide sequence: TGTGCCATCAGTGGACAGGGTAACACCGGGGAGCTGTTTTTT.